This is a list of T cell receptor beta chains from one sample in a study of T-cell memory formation after mild COVID-19. Using its own MiXCR run on the 5' RACE reads, TCRdb lists one record per CDR3 protein. The table includes under 400,000 distinct CDR3 sequences, under 25% detected once. Specimen: PBMCs or a T cell subset sorted from them (not recorded which). The origin of the receptors is an adult woman who had mild COVID-19 (a few samples of this study predate the infection). Cell type and time point are not known. Both conserved end residues are part of each CDR3. D genes are given only for firm matches. Clone sizes are given selectively: once, few, many, or a class where the clone is expanded.

v_gene	abundance	d_gene	j_gene	CDR3aa	CDR3nt
TRBV29-1	.	.	TRBJ2-3	CSVAGARVMTDTQYF	TGCAGCGTTGCAGGGGCCCGGGTGATGACAGATACGCAGTATTTT
TRBV9	.	TRBD2	TRBJ2-5	CASSASTSLETQYF	TGTGCCAGCAGCGCCTCGACTAGCTTGGAGACCCAGTACTTC
TRBV7-9	few	.	TRBJ2-6	CASRITDSGANVLTF	TGTGCCAGCAGAATCACAGACTCTGGGGCCAACGTCCTGACTTTC
TRBV19	few	TRBD1	TRBJ1-5	CASSIYGTGGRSNQPQHF	TGTGCCAGTAGTATATACGGTACAGGGGGACGTAGCAATCAGCCCCAGCATTTT
TRBV7-2	.	TRBD2	TRBJ2-5	CASSLGLAYETQYF	TGTGCCAGCAGCTTAGGACTAGCTTACGAGACCCAGTACTTC
TRBV5-1	few	TRBD1	TRBJ2-5	CASSTGTGLQETQYF	TGCGCCAGCAGCACCGGGACAGGGCTTCAAGAGACCCAGTACTTC
TRBV10-3	few	.	TRBJ1-1	CAISVADTEAFF	TGTGCCATCAGTGTCGCGGACACTGAAGCTTTCTTT
TRBV20-1	.	.	TRBJ2-7	CSARDSPAQAKGYEQYF	TGCAGTGCTCGCGATTCCCCGGCCCAAGCAAAGGGGTACGAGCAGTACTTC
TRBV2	once	TRBD2	TRBJ2-7	CASSPLAGTSLEQYF	TGTGCCAGCAGTCCTCTAGCGGGAACGTCCCTCGAGCAGTACTTC
TRBV4-2	.	.	TRBJ2-1	CASSQEEAPGRHNEQFF	TGTGCCAGCAGCCAAGAGGAGGCCCCGGGCCGGCACAATGAGCAGTTCTTC
TRBV6-2/TRBV6-3	few	.	TRBJ1-1	CASRLPRLNTEAFF	TGTGCCAGCAGGCTCCCCCGGCTGAACACTGAAGCTTTCTTT
TRBV12-3/TRBV12-4	few	.	TRBJ1-1	CASSLWGGTDTEAFF	TGTGCCAGCAGTTTATGGGGGGGGACCGACACTGAAGCTTTCTTT
TRBV10-3	few	TRBD2	TRBJ2-1	CATQGLSGSVEQFF	TGTGCCACACAGGGTCTCAGCGGGAGCGTTGAGCAGTTCTTC
TRBV7-9	few	.	TRBJ1-2	CASSADSPLYTF	TGTGCCAGCAGCGCGGACAGTCCCCTTTACACCTTC
TRBV4-3	few	.	TRBJ2-6	CASSLSRGSDLTF	TGCGCCAGCAGCCTTTCCCGGGGGTCGGACCTGACTTTC
TRBV5-1	many	.	TRBJ2-5	CASSLRVGETQYF	TGCGCCAGCAGCCTGAGGGTAGGGGAGACCCAGTACTTC
TRBV7-9	.	TRBD1	TRBJ1-6	CASSPPGQGPLGSPLHF	TGTGCCAGCAGCCCTCCGGGACAGGGGCCTTTAGGATCACCCCTCCACTTT
TRBV6-5	.	.	TRBJ2-7	CASSYRGEETRYEQYF	TGTGCCAGCAGTTACCGCGGGGAGGAGACTCGCTACGAGCAGTACTTC
TRBV9	.	TRBD2	TRBJ2-5	CASSETSVQETQYF	TGTGCCAGCAGCGAAACTAGCGTCCAAGAGACCCAGTACTTC
TRBV5-5	.	.	TRBJ2-7	CASSPDIPYEQYF	TGTGCCAGCAGCCCTGACATTCCCTACGAGCAGTACTTC
TRBV7-9	.	TRBD2	TRBJ2-5	CASTSGLAGGLETQYF	TGTGCCAGCACATCAGGGCTAGCGGGAGGGTTGGAGACCCAGTACTTC
TRBV4-3	few	.	TRBJ2-3	CASSQDLEGGTDTQYF	TGCGCCAGCAGCCAAGATCTCGAGGGAGGCACAGATACGCAGTATTTT
TRBV20-1	.	TRBD1	TRBJ1-4	CSAETGADEKLFF	TGCAGTGCGGAGACAGGGGCGGATGAAAAACTGTTTTTT
TRBV13	.	TRBD1	TRBJ2-7	CASSLGLRQGYEQYF	TGTGCCAGCAGCTTAGGCCTGAGACAGGGGTACGAGCAGTACTTC
TRBV30	few	.	TRBJ1-2	CAWTQGNGYTF	TGTGCCTGGACGCAGGGAAACGGCTACACCTTC
TRBV18	few	.	TRBJ2-2	CASSPTRIDTGELFF	TGTGCCAGCTCACCAACGCGGATTGACACCGGGGAGCTGTTTTTT
TRBV19	.	TRBD2	TRBJ2-3	CASREGNWIDTQYF	TGTGCCAGTCGGGAGGGAAATTGGATAGATACGCAGTATTTT
TRBV24-1	few	TRBD1	TRBJ2-1	CATSDLPRTGSYNEQFF	TGTGCCACCAGTGATTTACCCAGGACAGGGTCCTACAATGAGCAGTTCTTC
TRBV7-2	.	TRBD2	TRBJ2-3	CASSLLRGGFPDTQYF	TGTGCCAGCAGCTTACTCCGGGGGGGGTTTCCAGATACGCAGTATTTT
TRBV5-5	.	TRBD2	TRBJ2-1	CASSLFKRGGYNEQFF	TGTGCCAGCAGCTTGTTTAAGCGGGGGGGCTACAATGAGCAGTTCTTC
TRBV29-1	few	.	TRBJ2-3	CSVYKPLAGTQYF	TGCAGCGTTTATAAGCCCTTGGCGGGTACGCAGTATTTT
TRBV5-1	.	.	TRBJ2-3	CASSLSGATTDTQYF	TGCGCCAGCAGCTTGAGCGGAGCCACCACAGATACGCAGTATTTT
TRBV27	many	TRBD2	TRBJ2-5	CASGPVAGPQETQYF	TGTGCCAGCGGGCCGGTAGCGGGGCCACAAGAGACCCAGTACTTC
TRBV6-1	few	TRBD1	TRBJ1-2	CASSTRDRTNYGYTF	TGTGCCAGCAGTACCCGGGACAGGACTAACTATGGCTACACCTTC
TRBV7-2	.	.	TRBJ2-1	CASSLVRGSYNEQFF	TGTGCCAGCAGCTTAGTTCGGGGGAGTTACAATGAGCAGTTCTTC
TRBV12-3/TRBV12-4	.	.	TRBJ1-6	CASSFGTASSLHF	TGTGCCAGCAGTTTCGGGACTGCCTCGTCCCTCCACTTT
TRBV24-1	few	.	TRBJ2-1	CATSDNRDPHNEQFF	TGTGCCACCAGTGACAACCGGGACCCACACAATGAGCAGTTCTTC
TRBV7-8	.	.	TRBJ1-1	CASSPSAGARTEAFF	TGTGCCAGCAGCCCTAGTGCGGGCGCAAGGACTGAAGCTTTCTTT
TRBV12-2	.	.	TRBJ2-6	CASRPADGDSGANVLTF	TGTGCAAGTCGCCCCGCTGATGGAGACTCTGGGGCCAACGTCCTGACTTTC
TRBV7-9	few	.	TRBJ1-1	CASSLGEVNTEAFF	TGTGCCAGCAGCTTAGGGGAGGTGAACACTGAAGCTTTCTTT
TRBV6-5	.	.	TRBJ2-7	CASRLTSYGEQYF	TGTGCCAGCAGACTAACTAGCTATGGCGAGCAGTACTTC
TRBV20-1	.	TRBD2	TRBJ2-7	CSARNSGSPTYEQYF	TGCAGTGCTAGAAATAGCGGGAGTCCAACCTACGAGCAGTACTTC
TRBV7-9	few	TRBD2	TRBJ2-1	CASSSTSGGDSYNEQFF	TGTGCCAGCAGCTCGACTAGCGGGGGGGATTCCTACAATGAGCAGTTCTTC